Listed below are T cell receptor beta chains from one sample, sequenced in a study of vaccination effects on CD4 cells after COVID-19. Assay: immunoSEQ multiplex PCR; the TCRdb copy retains only in-frame clones and omits some. The table includes tens of thousands of clones, 71% detected once. Their antigens are not known. Source: CD4+ T cells from PBMCs cultured with HCoV-OC43 spike peptides, taken before COVID-19 vaccination. Source of these receptors: a human donor who received a COVID-19 vaccine. CDR3s include the opening cysteine and the closing phenylalanine or tryptophan. The D gene is left open where the match is weak. Size is stated for part of the rows, as once, few or many counts, or as a class when the clone is expanded.

D gene: -
J gene: TRBJ2-7
clone size: -
V gene: TRBV6-5
CDR3 protein: CASSYSAIALTYEQYF
CDR3 DNA: TGTGCCAGCAGTTACTCAGCGATCGCCCTCACCTACGAGCAGTACTTC

D gene: TRBD2
J gene: TRBJ2-5
clone size: -
V gene: TRBV3-1/TRBV3-2
CDR3 protein: CASSQDLAGETQYF
CDR3 DNA: TGTGCCAGCAGCCAAGATCTAGCGGGCGAGACCCAGTACTTC

D gene: TRBD1
J gene: TRBJ1-2
clone size: few
V gene: TRBV6-1
CDR3 protein: CASSDRGANYGYTF
CDR3 DNA: TGTGCCAGCAGTGACAGGGGGGCTAACTATGGCTACACCTTC

D gene: TRBD2
J gene: TRBJ2-4
clone size: -
V gene: TRBV6-1
CDR3 protein: CASSESGLINIQYF
CDR3 DNA: TGTGCCAGCAGTGAATCGGGACTAATAAACATTCAGTACTTC

D gene: TRBD2
J gene: TRBJ2-5
clone size: -
V gene: TRBV29-1
CDR3 protein: CSAGGLAGVGETQYF
CDR3 DNA: TGCAGCGCCGGTGGTCTAGCGGGAGTAGGGGAGACCCAGTACTTC

D gene: -
J gene: TRBJ1-1
clone size: -
V gene: TRBV5-1
CDR3 protein: CASSLLGTNTEAFF
CDR3 DNA: TGCGCCAGCAGCTTATTGGGAACCAACACTGAAGCTTTCTTT

D gene: -
J gene: TRBJ1-4
clone size: -
V gene: TRBV18
CDR3 protein: CASSPNPGRDEKLFF
CDR3 DNA: TGTGCCAGCTCACCAAATCCGGGACGCGATGAAAAACTGTTTTTT

D gene: -
J gene: TRBJ2-3
clone size: -
V gene: TRBV7-6
CDR3 protein: CASSFLPFTRSTVDTQYF
CDR3 DNA: TGTGCCAGCAGCTTTCTTCCTTTTACCCGTAGTACTGTAGATACGCAGTATTTT

D gene: TRBD2
J gene: TRBJ2-7
clone size: -
V gene: TRBV5-8
CDR3 protein: CASSLSSSGRDYEQYF
CDR3 DNA: TGTGCCAGCAGCTTGTCGTCTAGCGGGAGGGACTACGAGCAGTACTTC

D gene: -
J gene: TRBJ2-7
clone size: -
V gene: TRBV19
CDR3 protein: CASSDSIQHEQYF
CDR3 DNA: TGTGCCAGTAGCGACAGTATCCAGCACGAGCAGTACTTC

D gene: TRBD1
J gene: TRBJ1-2
clone size: -
V gene: TRBV5-6
CDR3 protein: CASSLLTGTGEGYTF
CDR3 DNA: TGTGCCAGCAGCTTACTCACCGGGACAGGGGAGGGCTACACCTTC

D gene: -
J gene: TRBJ2-2
clone size: -
V gene: TRBV19
CDR3 protein: CASSMSSMRSGTGELFF
CDR3 DNA: TGTGCCAGTAGTATGTCCTCAATGAGATCGGGTACCGGGGAGCTGTTTTTT

D gene: TRBD1
J gene: TRBJ1-4
clone size: -
V gene: TRBV5-1
CDR3 protein: CASRQGHEKLFF
CDR3 DNA: TGCGCCAGTCGACAGGGCCATGAAAAACTGTTTTTT

D gene: -
J gene: TRBJ2-1
clone size: -
V gene: TRBV6-5
CDR3 protein: CASSRPGLYNEQFF
CDR3 DNA: TGTGCCAGCAGTCGCCCGGGGCTCTACAATGAGCAGTTCTTC

D gene: -
J gene: TRBJ2-5
clone size: -
V gene: TRBV29-1
CDR3 protein: CSVEMQGGETQYF
CDR3 DNA: TGCAGCGTGGAAATGCAGGGTGGCGAGACCCAGTACTTC

D gene: TRBD1
J gene: TRBJ1-3
clone size: -
V gene: TRBV18
CDR3 protein: CASSQTMGDSSGNTIYF
CDR3 DNA: TGTGCCAGCTCACAGACCATGGGGGACAGCTCTGGAAACACCATATATTTT

D gene: -
J gene: TRBJ2-3
clone size: -
V gene: TRBV6-6
CDR3 protein: CASEGSTDTQYF
CDR3 DNA: TGTGCCAGCGAGGGAAGCACAGATACGCAGTATTTT

D gene: TRBD1
J gene: TRBJ2-1
clone size: few
V gene: TRBV6-6
CDR3 protein: CASSTGTGGTWQFF
CDR3 DNA: TGTGCCAGCAGCACCGGGACAGGGGGCACTTGGCAGTTCTTC

D gene: -
J gene: TRBJ1-3
clone size: -
V gene: TRBV6-6
CDR3 protein: CASISNTGNTIYF
CDR3 DNA: TGTGCCAGCATAAGTAACACCGGAAACACCATATATTTT

D gene: -
J gene: TRBJ2-3
clone size: -
V gene: TRBV11-2
CDR3 protein: CASSLNAGLPDTQYF
CDR3 DNA: TGTGCCAGCAGCTTAAATGCGGGTTTACCAGATACGCAGTATTTT

D gene: TRBD2
J gene: TRBJ2-7
clone size: few
V gene: TRBV3-1/TRBV3-2
CDR3 protein: CASSQALAGGYEQYF
CDR3 DNA: TGTGCCAGCAGCCAAGCTCTAGCGGGAGGCTACGAGCAGTACTTC

D gene: TRBD1
J gene: TRBJ1-5
clone size: -
V gene: TRBV19
CDR3 protein: CASRIGQGVTGLSQPQHF
CDR3 DNA: TGTGCCAGTAGGATAGGACAGGGGGTAACGGGGTTAAGTCAGCCCCAGCATTTT

D gene: TRBD2
J gene: TRBJ2-5
clone size: -
V gene: TRBV19
CDR3 protein: CASSIIGAGVGETQYF
CDR3 DNA: TGTGCCAGTAGTATAATAGGGGCGGGAGTTGGGGAGACCCAGTACTTC

D gene: -
J gene: TRBJ1-1
clone size: -
V gene: TRBV13
CDR3 protein: CASRGAGHSITDAFF
CDR3 DNA: TGTGCCAGCCGGGGCGCGGGACATAGTATTACCGACGCTTTCTTT

D gene: -
J gene: TRBJ2-3
clone size: -
V gene: TRBV10-1
CDR3 protein: CASRGITDTQYF
CDR3 DNA: TGCGCCAGCAGAGGGATTACAGATACGCAGTATTTT

D gene: -
J gene: TRBJ2-3
clone size: -
V gene: TRBV27
CDR3 protein: CASSPGAGTTDTQYF
CDR3 DNA: TGTGCCAGCAGCCCCGGCGCGGGGACGACAGATACGCAGTATTTT

D gene: TRBD2
J gene: TRBJ2-1
clone size: few
V gene: TRBV6-2/TRBV6-3
CDR3 protein: CASSYPLAGYNEQFF
CDR3 DNA: TGTGCCAGCAGTTACCCTTTAGCGGGGTACAATGAGCAGTTCTTC

D gene: TRBD1
J gene: TRBJ1-1
clone size: few
V gene: TRBV11-3
CDR3 protein: CASSHRGYTEAFF
CDR3 DNA: TGTGCCAGCAGTCACAGGGGTTACACTGAAGCTTTCTTT

D gene: TRBD2
J gene: TRBJ2-5
clone size: few
V gene: TRBV10-3
CDR3 protein: CAIQAGAAQETQYF
CDR3 DNA: TGTGCCATACAAGCGGGGGCCGCACAAGAGACCCAGTACTTC

D gene: -
J gene: TRBJ2-3
clone size: -
V gene: TRBV5-4
CDR3 protein: CASSYRTDTQYF
CDR3 DNA: TGTGCCAGCAGCTACCGCACAGATACGCAGTATTTT

D gene: TRBD2
J gene: TRBJ2-2
clone size: few
V gene: TRBV6-1
CDR3 protein: CASSELAETGELFF
CDR3 DNA: TGTGCCAGCAGTGAACTAGCGGAGACCGGGGAGCTGTTTTTT

D gene: -
J gene: TRBJ2-3
clone size: -
V gene: TRBV12-5
CDR3 protein: CASGSQLGTADTQYF
CDR3 DNA: TGTGCTAGTGGTTCACAACTTGGGACCGCAGATACGCAGTATTTT

D gene: TRBD2
J gene: TRBJ2-1
clone size: -
V gene: TRBV5-1
CDR3 protein: CASSYLIAGSNEQFF
CDR3 DNA: TGCGCCAGCAGCTACCTAATAGCGGGATCAAATGAGCAGTTCTTC

D gene: -
J gene: TRBJ1-2
clone size: once
V gene: TRBV5-1
CDR3 protein: CASSMEKSYGYTF
CDR3 DNA: TGCGCCAGCAGTATGGAAAAGAGCTATGGCTACACCTTC

D gene: TRBD1
J gene: TRBJ1-2
clone size: -
V gene: TRBV19
CDR3 protein: CASSIRQGGYTF
CDR3 DNA: TGTGCCAGTAGTATTAGACAGGGCGGCTACACCTTC

D gene: -
J gene: TRBJ2-1
clone size: -
V gene: TRBV11-3
CDR3 protein: CASSLDQSGSSSYNEQFF
CDR3 DNA: TGTGCCAGCAGCTTAGATCAATCAGGGTCTTCCTCCTACAATGAGCAGTTCTTC